Below are 28 T cell receptor beta chains sequenced from a single sample in a study of cytomegalovirus exposure and HLA in healthy donors. The PCR made use of 60 Vbeta and 13 Jbeta primers. Clones were read by immunoSEQ multiplex PCR, and TCRdb kept only the in-frame ones, dropping some. The data show 120,000 or so clones, with 78% seen just once and around 9.9% held by the top ten. Specimen: PBMCs. The receptors come from a man aged 25 to 45 in good health and CMV-seropositive.

The sample holds a few counts of this clone. V and J are TRBV9 and TRBJ2-5; 11 bases match TRBD1. The germline CDR1 and CDR2 sequences are SGDLS and YYNGEE. This CDR3 has 16 residues. With 2 bases clipped from V and 2 bases from J, the junction kept 5 bases outside the gene matches. DNA for the CDR3: TGTGCCAGCAGCGTGGGGACAGGGGGACGTCAAGAGACCCAGTACTTC. This sequence encodes CASSVGTGGRQETQYF.

This sequence joins TRBV19 and TRBJ2-7; 12 bases fit TRBD2. Looked up from germline, CDR1 is LNHDA and CDR2 is SQIVND (reference sequence). J lost 2 bases, V lost 2 bases, and 1 base had no gene match. This CDR3 is 15 amino acids long. DNA for the CDR3: TGTGCCAGTAGTATAAGACTAGCGGGAGCCTACGAGCAGTACTTC. It specifies CASSIRLAGAYEQYF.

The genes are TRBV30 and TRBJ2-7; 8 bases agree with TRBD1. Germline CDR1 GTSNPN, CDR2 SVGIG (reference sequence). With V trimmed by 5 bases and J by 5 bases, 8 bases remained unmatched. This CDR3 has 13 amino acids. The CDR3 nucleotides are TGTGCCTGGGGACAGGGCTTTTCGGACGAGCAGTACTTC. Protein sequence: CAWGQGFSDEQYF.

This chain's CDR3 is CASSQVQTGLYEQYF. In DNA form, the CDR3 reads TGCGCCAGCAGCCAAGTACAGACAGGGTTGTACGAGCAGTACTTC. The chain recombines TRBV4-1 with TRBJ2-7; 7 positions agree with TRBD1. Trimming removed 1 base from V and 4 bases from J; junction bases left unmatched: 7. Germline-derived CDR1 and CDR2 are MGHRA and YSYEKL. CDR3 length: 15 amino acids.

The chain uses TRBV11-3 and TRBJ2-3; 7 nucleotides agree with TRBD1. Germline CDR1 reads SGHNT; CDR2 reads YENEEA. J was trimmed by 0 bases and V by 5 bases; bases with no gene match: 5. The CDR3 is 15 amino acids. CDR3 sequence (DNA): TGTGCCAGCAGCCTAACCAGGGGGAGCACAGATACGCAGTATTTT. It specifies CASSLTRGSTDTQYF.

This rearrangement joins TRBV5-1 to TRBJ2-3; maybe TRBD1 (5 bases). CDR3 length: 15 amino acids. In germline, CDR1 is SGHRS, CDR2 YFSETQ. Trimming cost V 6 bases and J 2 bases, with 16 bases left between them. Here the CDR3 reads CASKRRTGSTDTQYF. The CDR3 DNA sequence: TGCGCCAGCAAAAGGAGAACAGGCTCCACAGATACGCAGTATTTT.

This sequence joins TRBV25-1 and TRBJ2-1, with a possible D match to TRBD1 (5 bases). V lost 8 bases and J lost 8, with 19 bases in between. CDR1 is MGHDK and CDR2 is SYGVNS in the germline V gene. This CDR3 region has 14 residues. The CDR3 DNA follows: TGTGCCAGCGCGGACATCAACCGTCTGGATGAGCAGTTCTTC. Amino acids: CASADINRLDEQFF. The complete variable domain, with remaining parts taken from reference TRBV25-1 and TRBJ2-1, reads EADIYQTPRYLVIGTGKKITLECSQTMGHDKMYWYQQDPGMELHLIHYSYGVNSTEKGDLSSESTVSRIRTEHFPLTLESARPSHTSQYLCASADINRLDEQFFGPGTRLTVL.

The chain employs TRBV11-2 and TRBJ2-3; 8 bases agree with TRBD2. Per the germline V gene, CDR1 is SGHAT and CDR2 is FQNNGV. V shed 4 bases and J 0 bases; nucleotides not matched to a gene: 6. CDR3 length: 16 amino acids. The CDR3 nucleotides are TGTGCCAGCAGCTCCGGACTAGCAGCTAGCACAGATACGCAGTATTTT. This codes for CASSSGLAASTDTQYF.

The chain recombines TRBV14 with TRBJ2-1, with TRBD1 as a possible D gene (5 bases). Deletions cut 0 bases from V and 5 bases from J, with 11 bases between. Per the germline V gene, CDR1 is SGHDN and CDR2 is FVKESK. The CDR3 runs 15 residues. The DNA for the CDR3 is TGTGCCAGCAGCCAAGAAGGGGTCCACCACAATGAGCAGTTCTTC. It translates to CASSQEGVHHNEQFF.

The rearrangement uses TRBV18 and TRBJ2-5; tentative D call: TRBD1 (5 bases). The V gene lost 3 bases and the J gene lost 2 bases, with 10 bases spanning the gap. The CDR3 has 14 amino acids. CDR1 and CDR2 from the germline V gene are KGHSH and LQKENI. The CDR3 coding sequence is TGTGCCAGCTCACCGGGGCAGATACAAGAGACCCAGTACTTC. Its translation is CASSPGQIQETQYF. Full variable domain (remainder filled in from reference TRBV18 and TRBJ2-5): NAGVMQNPRHLVRRRGQEARLRCSPMKGHSHVYWYRQLPEEGLKFMVYLQKENIIDESGMPKERFSAEFPKEGPSILRIQQVVRGDSAAYFCASSPGQIQETQYFGPGTRLLVL.

The chain is built from TRBV27 and TRBJ1-1; D unresolved. V gave up 3 bases and J gave up 6 bases, with 20 bases separating them. This CDR3 is built from 16 residues. CDR1 and CDR2 from the germline V gene are MNHEY and SMNVEV (reference sequence). Here the CDR3 reads CASSLEGNGGRSEAFF. As DNA, the CDR3 is TGTGCCAGCAGTTTGGAGGGCAATGGAGGCAGATCTGAAGCTTTCTTT.

This clone was seen more than once but under ten times. This chain links TRBV10-3 with TRBJ2-7; D may be TRBD1 (5 bases). With 10 bases removed from V and 3 bases from J, the gap between germline ends came to 16 bases. Germline V gene sequence: CDR1 ENHRY, CDR2 SYGVKD. CDR3 size: 13 residues. CDR3 loop: CATLQDPRYEQYF. The DNA of the CDR3 is TGTGCCACCCTACAGGACCCTCGCTACGAGCAGTACTTC.

V gene TRBV5-1 combines with J gene TRBJ2-1, with a possible D match to TRBD1 (5 bases). V gave up 4 bases and J gave up 5 bases, with 10 bases separating them. This CDR3 contains 13 residues. Germline CDR1 reads SGHRS; CDR2 reads YFSETQ. The CDR3 DNA is TGCGCCAGCAGCCCCCAAGGGGACAATGAGCAGTTCTTC. Protein product: CASSPQGDNEQFF.

This clone was counted a few times. The chain couples TRBV27 to TRBJ2-1; D gene uncertain. Trimming cost V 7 bases and J 4 bases, with 5 bases left between them. Germline V lookup: CDR1 MNHEY, CDR2 SMNVEV (reference sequence). CDR3 length: 11 residues. The CDR3 region is CASTNYNEQFF. The CDR3 region has the DNA TGTGCCAGCACCAATTACAATGAGCAGTTCTTC.

The rearrangement uses TRBV28 and TRBJ2-7, with D perhaps TRBD1 (6 bases). CDR1 is MDHEN and CDR2 is SYDVKM in the germline V gene. This CDR3 comprises 14 residues. Trimming shortened V by 2 bases and J by 4 bases, and 12 bases separated the two germline ends. The CDR3 here is CASSLSPRGYEQYF. As DNA, the CDR3 is TGTGCCAGCAGTTTAAGTCCGAGGGGGTACGAGCAGTACTTC.

This chain uses TRBV19 with TRBJ2-4; D possibly corresponds to TRBD1 (5 bases). The germline gives CDR1 LNHDA, CDR2 SQIVND (reference sequence). Trimming shortened V by 8 bases and J by 1 base, and 24 bases separated the two germline ends. CDR3 length equals 18 residues. CDR3 bases: TGTGCCAGTCTCATTTCGCACTCAATCAAGGGGGCCAAAAACATTCAGTACTTC. It encodes CASLISHSIKGAKNIQYF.

V usage is TRBV21-1 and J usage is TRBJ2-5; the table's TRBD2 call for D was not verified on the DNA. TRBV21-1 represents a pseudogene. This CDR3 spans 12 amino acids. DNA of the CDR3: TGTGCCAGCAGCCCCCCGAGGGAGACCCAGTACTTC. Residues: CASSPPRETQYF.

The chain joins TRBV11-2 to TRBJ2-7; TRBD1 is a possible D gene (7 bases). The germline V gene has CDR1 SGHAT and CDR2 FQNNGV. The ends were cut back, 0 bases at V and 3 bases at J, with 12 bases in the middle. CDR3 size: 15 residues. CDR3 sequence (DNA): TGTGCCAGCAGCTTAGATGCGGGGACAGTCTACGAGCAGTACTTC. This codes for CASSLDAGTVYEQYF.

The chain is built from TRBV25-1 and TRBJ2-4; the match to TRBD2 covers 8 bases. J gave up 3 bases and V 5 bases, and 3 bases lay outside the gene matches. The CDR3 has 14 amino acids. CDR1 MGHDK and CDR2 SYGVNS come from the germline V gene. DNA for the CDR3: TGTGCCAGCAGTCGGGAGGGGGTCAAAAACATTCAGTACTTC. Translated: CASSREGVKNIQYF.

This clone appeared a few times. The chain uses TRBV7-9 and TRBJ2-2, with TRBD2 as a possible D gene (5 bases). The germline CDR1 and CDR2 sequences are SEHNR and FQNEAQ (reference sequence). V lost 3 bases, J lost 6 bases, and 8 bases lay in between. The length of the CDR3 is 13 residues. The CDR3 spells CASSLRVAGELFF. The CDR3 DNA follows: TGTGCCAGCAGCTTGAGGGTGGCCGGGGAGCTGTTTTTT.

The chain employs TRBV27 and TRBJ1-2; TRBD1 matches at 7 bases. This CDR3 contains 13 residues. The V and J ends lost 8 bases and 7 bases, in that order; junction bases with no gene match: 10. Germline values: CDR1 MNHEY, CDR2 SMNVEV (reference sequence). CDR3 nucleotide sequence: TGTGCCAGCCGCGACAGGGATGGGCTTGGCTACACCTTC. Protein sequence: CASRDRDGLGYTF.

The chain is built from TRBV4-1 and TRBJ1-1, with D tentatively TRBD1 (6 bases). Trimming took 1 base from V and 4 from J, leaving 13 bases between them. The CDR3 has 15 amino acids. In germline, CDR1 is MGHRA, CDR2 YSYEKL. The CDR3 region has the DNA TGCGCCAGCAGCCAAGGGTCGGGGGGCTTCACTGAAGCTTTCTTT. Translating gives CASSQGSGGFTEAFF.

This chain uses TRBV19 with TRBJ1-1; TRBD1 matches at 7 bases. Germline loops: CDR1 LNHDA, CDR2 SQIVND (reference sequence). Unmatched junction bases numbered 19, after V lost 3 bases and J lost 0 bases. The CDR3 loop spans 20 amino acids. The CDR3 DNA is TGTGCCAGTAGTATTCTCAGCAGTGGAGGGGGCATAAGCCTGAACACTGAAGCTTTCTTT. This gives the protein CASSILSSGGGISLNTEAFF.

V gene TRBV6-1 combines with J gene TRBJ1-1; 8 nucleotides match TRBD1. J was trimmed by 6 bases and V by 5 bases; bases with no gene match: 8. The CDR3 spans 14 residues. Germline V gene data show CDR1 as MNHNS and CDR2 as SASEGT. Here the CDR3 DNA reads TGTGCCAGCAGTCGGACAGGGTTAGTCGCTGAAGCTTTCTTT. Translating it yields CASSRTGLVAEAFF.

This sequence joins TRBV5-6 and TRBJ1-5; 9 bases agree with TRBD1. Unmatched junction bases numbered 6, after V lost 0 bases and J lost 2 bases. The CDR3 contains 17 residues. Germline V CDR1 and CDR2: SGHDT, YYEEEE. CDR3: CASSLGTGVHGNQPQHF. The CDR3 DNA reads as TGTGCCAGCAGCTTGGGGACAGGGGTGCATGGCAATCAGCCCCAGCATTTT.

The chain couples TRBV28 to TRBJ1-1, with a weak D call TRBD1 (5 bases). The CDR3 totals 11 residues. V lost 7 bases and J lost 5, with 8 bases in between. Germline V gene data show CDR1 as MDHEN and CDR2 as SYDVKM. The CDR3 region has the DNA TGTGCCAGCAACGGGGGGACTGAAGCTTTCTTT. It translates to CASNGGTEAFF.

The chain combines TRBV6-6 with TRBJ2-1; 7 bases agree with TRBD2. Trimming took 2 bases from V and 5 from J; bases not matched to a gene: 3. The CDR3 runs 14 residues. Germline CDR1 and CDR2: MNHNY and SVGAGI (reference sequence). The CDR3 sequence is CASSYRDYHNEQFF. The CDR3 DNA follows: TGTGCCAGCAGTTACCGGGACTACCACAATGAGCAGTTCTTC.

V is TRBV7-2 and J is TRBJ2-2; D ambiguous. The germline V gene has CDR1 SGHTA and CDR2 FQGNSA. The CDR3 totals 16 residues. The V and J ends lost 2 bases and 2 bases respectively, with 12 bases between them. CDR3 coding DNA: TGTGCCAGCAGCTTACGCGGCCGCGCAAACACCGGGGAGCTGTTTTTT. Residues: CASSLRGRANTGELFF.